Listed below are T cell receptor beta chains from one sample, sequenced in a study of PD-1 blockade in classical Hodgkin lymphoma. The method was immunoSEQ multiplex PCR; TCRdb's version includes in-frame clones alone and lacks a portion of them. Of around 25,000 clones listed, 84% are singletons. The sample in question was CD4+ T cells from blood, obtained at baseline. The receptors stem from a human donor with classical Hodgkin lymphoma. Each CDR3 is given with its conserved first and last residue. D genes are given only for firm matches. Rows may omit the clone size; those that give it use once, few, many or a size class.

>TRBV18|TRBJ2-3|-|-
TGTGCCAGCGAAGGCCGCCGCGTGGTCAGCACAGATACGCAGTATTTT
CASEGRRVVSTDTQYF
>TRBV9|TRBJ1-5|TRBD1|-
TGTGCCAGCAGCCCCGGGACAGGGGACTTCCAGCCCCAGCATTTT
CASSPGTGDFQPQHF
>TRBV6-6|TRBJ1-1|-|-
TGTGCCAGCAGATTCGAGTCGGGACCCCTTAACACTGAAGCTTTCTTT
CASRFESGPLNTEAFF
>TRBV4-3|TRBJ2-2|TRBD1|-
TGCGCCAGCAGCCAAGAAGGACAGGGAGACACCGGGGAGCTGTTTTTT
CASSQEGQGDTGELFF
>TRBV10-3|TRBJ2-5|TRBD1|-
TGTGCCATCAGTGACGGGACAGGGAGAGAGACCCAGTACTTC
CAISDGTGRETQYF
>TRBV19|TRBJ1-1|-|-
TGTGCCAGTAGTCCCGGGTCAGATGGACGGACTGAAGCTTTCTTT
CASSPGSDGRTEAFF
>TRBV2|TRBJ2-3|-|-
TGTGCCAGCATTTGGGGTCCTCAGGGGTTAGATACGCAGTATTTT
CASIWGPQGLDTQYF
>TRBV6-5|TRBJ1-1|-|-
TGTGCCAGCAGTCCCCGGGGGGGGCGGGCAGCTTTCTTT
CASSPRGGRAAFF
>TRBV7-2|TRBJ1-2|TRBD1|once
TGTGCCAGCACCGAACATTCGCGGCAGGGGGCAGGAATGAGCTACACCTTC
CASTEHSRQGAGMSYTF
>TRBV27|TRBJ1-1|-|few
TGTGCCAGCAGTTGGAGTGGAGTGACTGAAGCTTTCTTT
CASSWSGVTEAFF
>TRBV5-1|TRBJ1-3|-|-
TGCGCCAGCAGCAACGGGGGCTCTGGAAACACCATATATTTT
CASSNGGSGNTIYF
>TRBV7-3|TRBJ1-2|-|few
TGTGCCAGCAGCCCTAGTTCTGGGGAGCTTCATGGCTACACCTTC
CASSPSSGELHGYTF
>TRBV5-1|TRBJ2-7|-|-
TGCGCCAGCAGCTTGGAAGTCAGTTCCTACGAGCAGTACTTC
CASSLEVSSYEQYF
>TRBV30|TRBJ2-1|-|once
TGTGCCTGGAGTTATGGGACTTCGCTCTACAATGAGCAGTTCTTC
CAWSYGTSLYNEQFF
>TRBV4-1|TRBJ2-3|-|once
TGCGCCAGCAGCCAAGGAGAGGCAGATACGCAGTATTTT
CASSQGEADTQYF
>TRBV6-1|TRBJ2-7|TRBD1|-
TGTGCCAGCAGTGACCAGGACAGGGTATCCTCCTACGAGCAGTACTTC
CASSDQDRVSSYEQYF
>TRBV6-1|TRBJ2-5|-|once
TGTGCCAGCAGTGAAGTGACAGGGAGGGAGACCCAGTACTTC
CASSEVTGRETQYF
>TRBV19|TRBJ2-3|-|-
TGTGCCAGTAGTATTGGGGGGCACACAGATACGCAGTATTTT
CASSIGGHTDTQYF
>TRBV28|TRBJ1-1|-|-
TGTGCCAGCAGTTTGCGGCAGGTCCAGAGGGAAAAGAAAGCTTTCTTT
CASSLRQVQREKKAFF
>TRBV2|TRBJ1-6|-|few
TGTGCCAGCAGTGAAAGGTACTATAATTCACCCCTCCACTTT
CASSERYYNSPLHF
>TRBV9|TRBJ2-3|-|-
TGTGCCAGCAGCGTAGGTGCACAACCCGGCACAGATACGCAGTATTTT
CASSVGAQPGTDTQYF
>TRBV29-1|TRBJ1-1|-|-
TGCAGCGTTGATCGGGATGGGACTGAAGCTTTCTTT
CSVDRDGTEAFF
>TRBV5-8|TRBJ1-1|-|-
TGTGCCAGCAGCTTAGGGACGGTGAGGGCTGAAGCTTTCTTT
CASSLGTVRAEAFF
>TRBV27|TRBJ1-6|-|-
TGTGCCAGCAGGAGGGGTGAGTCTGATTCACCCCTCCACTTT
CASRRGESDSPLHF
>TRBV6-5|TRBJ2-2|TRBD1|-
TGTGCCAGCAGTTACGAGGGACAGCTTACCGGGGAGCTGTTTTTT
CASSYEGQLTGELFF
>TRBV15|TRBJ1-5|-|-
TGTGCCACCAGCAGAGCTAATCAGCCCCAGCATTTT
CATSRANQPQHF
>TRBV7-2|TRBJ2-5|TRBD2|-
TGTGCCAGCAGCAGAACCCCTAGCGGGCTTGAAGAGACCCAGTACTTC
CASSRTPSGLEETQYF
>TRBV7-2|TRBJ2-7|TRBD2|-
TGTGCCACCAAGACTAGCGGGGGGCGCGAGCAGTACTTC
CATKTSGGREQYF
>TRBV27|TRBJ1-2|-|once
TGTGCCAGCAGTTTAGGTTCGCACCCCCACTATGGCTACACCTTC
CASSLGSHPHYGYTF
>TRBV28|TRBJ1-2|-|-
TGTGCCAGCAGTTTTTGGAACTATGGCTACACCTTC
CASSFWNYGYTF
>TRBV7-9|TRBJ2-3|-|-
TGTGCCAGCAGCTCGGTTTCAGGGGATACGCAGTATTTT
CASSSVSGDTQYF
>TRBV7-2|TRBJ1-2|TRBD1|-
TGTGCCAGCAGCTTAGAGCGACAGGGGGCAGGCTACACCTTC
CASSLERQGAGYTF
>TRBV19|TRBJ1-5|-|-
TGTGCCAGTAGTCCGGGGGCTGGCAATCAGCCCCAGCATTTT
CASSPGAGNQPQHF
>TRBV9|TRBJ2-3|TRBD2|-
TGTGCCAGCAGCCCCACGCCGGCTAGCGGGGCAGATACGCAGTATTTT
CASSPTPASGADTQYF
>TRBV6-5|TRBJ1-5|-|-
TGTGCCAGCAGTTACTCCCTTGACCAGCCCCAGCATTTT
CASSYSLDQPQHF
>TRBV30|TRBJ2-3|-|-
TGTGCCTGGAGTGCGACAAGTAAATCTAGCACAGATACGCAGTATTTT
CAWSATSKSSTDTQYF
>TRBV7-2|TRBJ1-2|TRBD1|-
TGTGCCAGCAGCTTACCGGGACAGACCTATGGCTACACCTTC
CASSLPGQTYGYTF
>TRBV6-5|TRBJ1-4|-|-
TGTGCCAGCAGTTACTCGACAGGCGATCTGGAAAAACTGTTTTTT
CASSYSTGDLEKLFF
>TRBV4-1|TRBJ1-1|TRBD1|-
TGCGCCAGCAGCCAAGATAAAGACAGGGGAAACACTGAAGCTTTCTTT
CASSQDKDRGNTEAFF
>TRBV30|TRBJ1-3|-|few
TGTGCCTGGAGTGTACGCAGTTTTCCCGAAAACACCATATATTTT
CAWSVRSFPENTIYF
>TRBV28|TRBJ2-3|-|-
TGTGCCAGCAGTTTGGGGATTCCCACAGATACGCAGTATTTT
CASSLGIPTDTQYF
>TRBV30|TRBJ2-7|TRBD2|once
TGTGCCTGGAGTACCAGCGGGGGCTACGAGCAGTACTTC
CAWSTSGGYEQYF
>TRBV28|TRBJ2-7|-|-
TGTGCCAGCACCAGGGAAATGGGCGAGCAGTACTTC
CASTREMGEQYF
>TRBV5-1|TRBJ2-7|TRBD1|-
TGCGCCAGCAGCTTGGCCGGGACAGGGCTCCACGAGCAGTACTTC
CASSLAGTGLHEQYF
>TRBV7-6|TRBJ1-1|-|-
TGTGCCAGCAGCATTCAAACAGGGAACACTGAAGCTTTCTTT
CASSIQTGNTEAFF
>TRBV5-1|TRBJ1-1|-|-
TGCGCCAGCAGCTTGGACCGGCTGGGTACTGAAGCTTTCTTT
CASSLDRLGTEAFF
>TRBV18|TRBJ1-1|-|-
TGTGCCAGCTCACCGGGACGGAACACTGAAGCTTTCTTT
CASSPGRNTEAFF
>TRBV18|TRBJ1-3|-|-
TGTGCCAGCTCACCCTCGGACAGCTCTGGAAACACCATATATTTT
CASSPSDSSGNTIYF
>TRBV2|TRBJ1-5|-|-
TGTGCCAGCCGCCCGGGATCGGGGGGGCAGCCCCAGCATTTT
CASRPGSGGQPQHF
>TRBV19|TRBJ2-5|-|-
TGTGCCAGTAGCTACGGTTTACAAGAGACCCAGTACTTC
CASSYGLQETQYF
>TRBV19|TRBJ2-1|-|-
TGTGCCAGTAGTAGGTTGGACAATGAGCAGTTCTTC
CASSRLDNEQFF
>TRBV7-9|TRBJ2-7|TRBD1|-
TGTGCCAGCAGCTTAGGGGACAGGGAAACGCACTTC
CASSLGDRETHF
>TRBV7-6|TRBJ1-4|-|-
TGTGCCAGCAGCCCCGGACAACCGGGTGAAAAACTGTTTTTT
CASSPGQPGEKLFF
>TRBV6-5|TRBJ1-1|-|few
TGTGCCAGCAGCTTAACCTGGCAGAAGAACACTGAAGCTTTCTTT
CASSLTWQKNTEAFF
>TRBV4-3|TRBJ2-1|-|few
TGCGCCAGCAGCCAAGATCGAACCGGGAAATACAATGAGCAGTTCTTC
CASSQDRTGKYNEQFF
>TRBV18|TRBJ2-5|-|few
TGTGCCAGCTCACCAGGAGAGACCCAGTACTTC
CASSPGETQYF
>TRBV28|TRBJ2-3|-|-
TGTGCCACCGGTCCCGAAGATACGCAGTATTTT
CATGPEDTQYF
>TRBV18|TRBJ1-1|-|-
TGTGCCAGCTCACGGCGGACAGAAGCTTTCTTT
CASSRRTEAFF
>TRBV6-6|TRBJ1-5|-|-
TGTGCCAGCAGCCTGGGGGGTAGGGAGCCCCAGCATTTT
CASSLGGREPQHF